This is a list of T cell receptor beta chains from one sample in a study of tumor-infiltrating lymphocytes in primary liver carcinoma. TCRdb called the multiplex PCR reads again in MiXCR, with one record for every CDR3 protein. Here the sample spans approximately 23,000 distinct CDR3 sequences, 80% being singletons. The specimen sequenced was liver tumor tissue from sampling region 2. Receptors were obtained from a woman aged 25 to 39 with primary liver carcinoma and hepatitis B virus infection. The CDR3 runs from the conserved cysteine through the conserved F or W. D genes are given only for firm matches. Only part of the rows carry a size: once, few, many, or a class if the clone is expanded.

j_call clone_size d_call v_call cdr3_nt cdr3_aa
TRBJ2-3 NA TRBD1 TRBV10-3 TGTACCATCAGTGAACCCGGGACAGGGGCCGATACAAATTATTTT CTISEPGTGADTNYF
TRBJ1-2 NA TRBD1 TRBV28 TGTACCAGCATCCAATGTCAGGGGGCTAACTATGGCTACACCTTC CTSIQCQGANYGYTF
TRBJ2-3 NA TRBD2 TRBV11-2 TGTGCCTGCGGCTTCACCTTTGGGACTAGCGGGAGTTTAGGTACGCAGTATTTT CACGFTFGTSGSLGTQYF
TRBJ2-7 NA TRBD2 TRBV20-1 TGCAGTGCTAGAGACTTAGCGGGGGGCTACGAGGAGTACTTC CSARDLAGGYEEYF
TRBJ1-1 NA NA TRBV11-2 TGTGCCAGCAGCTTAAGAAGAGGGAAGTTAAATGAAGCCTTCTTT CASSLRRGKLNEAFF
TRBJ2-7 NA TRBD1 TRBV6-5 TGTACCATCAGTATAACCACAGGGGGACCACCTAGGGGGCAGTACTTC CTISITTGGPPRGQYF
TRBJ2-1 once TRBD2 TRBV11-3 TGTGCCTGCAGCTTCCTAGCGGATATATCCTACAATGGGCAATTCTTC CACSFLADISYNGQFF
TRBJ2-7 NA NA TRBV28 TGTGTCAGCAGAAGACCCGGGACTCGTCTTCCCTACGAGCAGTACTTC CVSRRPGTRLPYEQYF
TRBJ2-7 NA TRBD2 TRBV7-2 TGTGCCAGTAGCTTATCTAGCGGGATTTACGATCAGTACTTC CASSLSSGIYDQYF
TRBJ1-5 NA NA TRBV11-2 TGTGTAAGCAGCTTAGAGCCCTCCCCGCTTCAACCCCAGCATTTT CVSSLEPSPLQPQHF
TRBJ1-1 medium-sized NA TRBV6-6 TGTGCCAGCAGTCCGGCGGCACGCAACACTGAAGCTTTCTTT CASSPAARNTEAFF
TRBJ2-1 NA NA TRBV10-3 TGTGCCATCATCCCCACGGCGACCCGGGATGAGAAGTTCTTC CAIIPTATRDEKFF
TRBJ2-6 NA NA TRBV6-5 TGTGCCAGAAGTTACTCCCTGGGAGCTGGGGCCAACGTCCTGGCTTTC CARSYSLGAGANVLAF
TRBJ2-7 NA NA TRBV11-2 TGTGCCAGCAGCTTACGGAGTAACTATGAGCACTACTTC CASSLRSNYEHYF
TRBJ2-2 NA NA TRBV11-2 TGTGCCAGCACCCCCGATCCCCAATTGAACACCGGGGAGCCGTTCTTT CASTPDPQLNTGEPFF
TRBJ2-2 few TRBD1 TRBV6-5 TGTGCCGACAGTCCGCGGACAGGGTTCACTGGGGAGCTGTTTTTT CADSPRTGFTGELFF
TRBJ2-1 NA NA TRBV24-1 TGTGCCACCTGTGATCCAGACTTTGGTGAGCAGTTCTTC CATCDPDFGEQFF
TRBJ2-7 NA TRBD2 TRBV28 TGTGCCAGCAGTTCGCCTTGGGTAGCGGGAATCAACGAGCAATACTTC CASSSPWVAGINEQYF
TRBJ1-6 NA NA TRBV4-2 TGCGCCAGCAGCCAAGTCACCGCGGAAACCTCTCGAGGGAATTCACCCATCCACTTT CASSQVTAETSRGNSPIHF
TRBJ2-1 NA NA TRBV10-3 TGTGCCATCAGTGAGTCTTTACCGGGAGATGAGTACAATGAGCAGCTCTTC CAISESLPGDEYNEQLF
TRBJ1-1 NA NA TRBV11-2 TGTGCCAGCAGCTTAATAAGGGCAGGCACTGAAGCTTTCTTT CASSLIRAGTEAFF
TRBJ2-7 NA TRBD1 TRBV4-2 TGTGCCAGCAACCATGAACACCTAGGACAGGGGGGACCGCACGAGCAGTACTTC CASNHEHLGQGGPHEQYF
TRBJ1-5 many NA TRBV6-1 TGTGCCAGCAGTGTGGAGGCTGGTGTTGAACCCCAGCATTTT CASSVEAGVEPQHF
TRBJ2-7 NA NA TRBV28 TGTACCAGCACTCCGCCGGGACACCCGATGCCCTACGAGCAGTACTTC CTSTPPGHPMPYEQYF
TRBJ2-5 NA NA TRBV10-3 TGTGCCATCAGTGAGTCGGTTACCAGACAATATACCCAGTACTTC CAISESVTRQYTQYF
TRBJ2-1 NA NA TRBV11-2 TGTGTCAGCAGCTTAAGGCAGGGGTTTGAGCAATTCTTC CVSSLRQGFEQFF
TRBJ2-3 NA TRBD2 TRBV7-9 TGTGCCAGCAGCTTCAGGACTAGCGGCAGTTCAAATACGCAGTATTTT CASSFRTSGSSNTQYF
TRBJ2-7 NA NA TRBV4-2 TGTACCAGCAGCCAACTTAGTCACAACGAGCGGTACTTC CTSSQLSHNERYF